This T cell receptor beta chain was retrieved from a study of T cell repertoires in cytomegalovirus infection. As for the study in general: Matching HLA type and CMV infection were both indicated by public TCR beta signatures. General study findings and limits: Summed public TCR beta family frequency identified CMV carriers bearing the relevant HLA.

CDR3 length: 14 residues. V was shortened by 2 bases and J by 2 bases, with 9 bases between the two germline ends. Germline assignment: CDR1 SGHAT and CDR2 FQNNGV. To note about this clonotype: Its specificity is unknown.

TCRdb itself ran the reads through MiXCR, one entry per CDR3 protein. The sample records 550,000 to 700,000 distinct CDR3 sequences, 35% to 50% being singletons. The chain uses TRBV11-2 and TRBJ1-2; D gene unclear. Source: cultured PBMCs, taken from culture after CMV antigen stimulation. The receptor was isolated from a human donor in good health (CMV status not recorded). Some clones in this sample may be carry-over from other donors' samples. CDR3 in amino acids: CASSLSWQNYGYTF. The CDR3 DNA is TGTGCCAGCAGCTTATCATGGCAGAACTATGGCTACACCTTC.